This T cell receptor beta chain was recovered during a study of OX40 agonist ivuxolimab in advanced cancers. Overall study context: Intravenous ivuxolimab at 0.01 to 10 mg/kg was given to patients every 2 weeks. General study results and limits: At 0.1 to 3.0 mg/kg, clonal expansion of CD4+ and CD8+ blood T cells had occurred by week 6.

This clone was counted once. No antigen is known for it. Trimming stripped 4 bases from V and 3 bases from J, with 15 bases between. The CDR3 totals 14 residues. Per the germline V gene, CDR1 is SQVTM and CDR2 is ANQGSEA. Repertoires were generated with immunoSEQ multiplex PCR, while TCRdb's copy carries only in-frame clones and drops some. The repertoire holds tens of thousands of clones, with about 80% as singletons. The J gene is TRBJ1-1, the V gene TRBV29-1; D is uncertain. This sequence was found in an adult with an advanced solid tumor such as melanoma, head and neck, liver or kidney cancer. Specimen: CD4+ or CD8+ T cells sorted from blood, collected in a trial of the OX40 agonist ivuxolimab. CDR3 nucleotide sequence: TGCAGCGTTGTCCGCAAACTGACATACACTGAAGCTTTCTTT. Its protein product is CSVVRKLTYTEAFF.